A selection of T cell receptor beta chains follows, all from one sample in a study of low-dose radiotherapy and immunotherapy resistance in tumors. TCRdb passed the reads through MiXCR, listing each CDR3 protein once. The sample includes tens of thousands of distinct CDR3 sequences, 20% to 25% of them seen just once. The specimen comprised PBMCs, sampled after low-dose radiotherapy plus immunotherapy. These TCRs come from a female donor with ovarian cancer. Each CDR3 is given with its conserved first and last residue. A D gene is named only where the DNA matches it firmly. Rows may omit the clone size; those that give it use once, few, many or a size class.

CDR3 DNA	CDR3 protein	V gene	J gene	clone size	D gene
TGCGCCAGCAGCCCGAGGGAGCGGGGGGATTACAATGAGCAGTTCTTC	CASSPRERGDYNEQFF	TRBV4-1	TRBJ2-1	many	TRBD2
TGCAGTGCTCAACTAGCGGGAGGTCTCAATGAGCAGTTCTTC	CSAQLAGGLNEQFF	TRBV20-1	TRBJ2-1	.	TRBD2
TGTGCCAGCAGCTTAGCTGGGGCCAACGTCCTGACTTTC	CASSLAGANVLTF	TRBV13	TRBJ2-6	few	.
TGTGCCAGCAGGGCGCGGACAGGGGGTGGTGAAGCTTTCTTT	CASRARTGGGEAFF	TRBV2	TRBJ1-1	.	TRBD1
TGTGCCAGCAGTGAGCTACGGGTTTTGGGGGTCCCCTCCTACGAGCAGTACTTC	CASSELRVLGVPSYEQYF	TRBV6-2/TRBV6-3	TRBJ2-7	many	.
TGTGCCAGCAGGGTGATAGCGACAGGGATGGCGAACACTGAAGCTTTCTTT	CASRVIATGMANTEAFF	TRBV28	TRBJ1-1	many	TRBD1
TGCGCCAGCTGTATGACTAGCGGCCTCTACGAGCAGTACTTC	CASCMTSGLYEQYF	TRBV4-1	TRBJ2-7	.	TRBD2
TGCGCCAGCAGGGTCGAACAGGGGGCGTTTGGCTACACCTTC	CASRVEQGAFGYTF	TRBV5-1	TRBJ1-2	many	TRBD1
TGTGCCAGCAGGAACTTAGCGGGGGGGCCCCCCGAGCAGTTCTTC	CASRNLAGGPPEQFF	TRBV6-2/TRBV6-3	TRBJ2-1	many	TRBD2
TGTGCCAGCAGCCCCCAGCCCGGAGAGACCCAGTACTTC	CASSPQPGETQYF	TRBV7-6	TRBJ2-5	.	.
TGTGCCAGCAGTGAGCGCCGGGACACTACAGATACGCAGTATTTT	CASSERRDTTDTQYF	TRBV6-2/TRBV6-3	TRBJ2-3	.	.
TGTGCCAGCAAGAAGGGGCGGACCCCTAGCTCCTACGAGCAGTACTTC	CASKKGRTPSSYEQYF	TRBV2	TRBJ2-7	many	.
TGTGCCTGGAGTGTACGGAGGAAAAACTATGGCTACACCTTC	CAWSVRRKNYGYTF	TRBV30	TRBJ1-2	.	.
TGTGCCACCAGCACCCGGGTGACAGGACGCGAGCAGTACTTC	CATSTRVTGREQYF	TRBV15	TRBJ2-7	many	.
TGTGCCAGCAGACCTCCTAGCGGGGTATACAATGAGCAGTTCTTC	CASRPPSGVYNEQFF	TRBV12-3/TRBV12-4	TRBJ2-1	many	TRBD2
TGTGCCAGCAGCTCCCCAGGGGGAAATCAGCCCCAGCATTTT	CASSSPGGNQPQHF	TRBV28	TRBJ1-5	many	TRBD1
TGTGCCTGGAGTGAGGGCCGGGACCAAGAGGCCCAGTACTTC	CAWSEGRDQEAQYF	TRBV30	TRBJ2-5	many	.
TGTGCCAGCAGCTACCGGTCGGGTTACAATGAGCAGTTCTTC	CASSYRSGYNEQFF	TRBV7-3	TRBJ2-1	few	.
TGCGCCAGCGGGGGCGGGGACTCCTACAATGAGCAGTTCTTC	CASGGGDSYNEQFF	TRBV5-1	TRBJ2-1	many	.
TGTGCCAGCAGCTTCAGGGGAATAGCTGCAACTAATGAAAAACTGTTTTTT	CASSFRGIAATNEKLFF	TRBV7-9	TRBJ1-4	many	.
TGTGCCAGCAGTTACACGAGTAGCGGGGGGGCCCAAGAGACCCAGTACTTC	CASSYTSSGGAQETQYF	TRBV6-6	TRBJ2-5	many	TRBD2
TGTGCCAGCAGCCCTCGAGGAGGATGGGGGGGCCGTAACACTGAAGCTTTCTTT	CASSPRGGWGGRNTEAFF	TRBV11-3	TRBJ1-1	many	.
TGTGCCAGCAAAGGAGGGGGCTGGCGCGAGCAGTACTTC	CASKGGGWREQYF	TRBV2	TRBJ2-7	many	.
TGTGCCAGCAGTGAACATCTGACAGGGACCAACACTGAAGCTTTCTTT	CASSEHLTGTNTEAFF	TRBV6-2/TRBV6-3	TRBJ1-1	few	TRBD1
TGTGCCAGCCGGCCCGGAATCGCGAACACCGGGGAGCTGTTTTTT	CASRPGIANTGELFF	TRBV21-1	TRBJ2-2	many	.
TGCGCCAGCAGTCAATCAAGGTCTCTCAGGACTAGCGGGGGGTATAGCACAGATACGCAGTATTTT	CASSQSRSLRTSGGYSTDTQYF	TRBV23-1	TRBJ2-3	many	TRBD2
TGTGCCAGCAGCTTGGGGGATGTGGGGACGGTCAGTTCGCAGTACTTC	CASSLGDVGTVSSQYF	TRBV5-4	TRBJ2-5	few	.
TGTGCCAGCAGCGTAGCGGCTAGCGGGCTAAGCTCCTACAATGAGCAGTTCTTC	CASSVAASGLSSYNEQFF	TRBV9	TRBJ2-1	.	TRBD2
TGCGCCAGCAGTCATCGGCGGGAAGACACCGGGGAGCTGTTTTTT	CASSHRREDTGELFF	TRBV23-1	TRBJ2-2	many	.
TGTGCCAGCCACGAGCAGTACTTC	CASHEQYF	TRBV28	TRBJ2-7	.	.
TGTGCCAGCAGACCAACCGGGACACCTCAAGAGACCCAGTACTTC	CASRPTGTPQETQYF	TRBV28	TRBJ2-5	many	.
TGTGCCACCAGTGACACGGGACAGGGGAGCGGTACGCAGTATTTT	CATSDTGQGSGTQYF	TRBV24-1	TRBJ2-3	many	TRBD1
TGTGCCAGCAGTTTAGGCCAGGGAAAAAACATTCAGTACTTC	CASSLGQGKNIQYF	TRBV12-3/TRBV12-4	TRBJ2-4	few	.
TGTGCCAGCAGCTTGGTACGTACCCAAATTGCCTACGAGCAGTACTTC	CASSLVRTQIAYEQYF	TRBV5-8	TRBJ2-7	.	.
TGCAGTGCTACCGACAGGAGCTCCTATAATTCACCCCTCCACTTT	CSATDRSSYNSPLHF	TRBV20-1	TRBJ1-6	many	.
TGTGCCAGCAGTTTTAAGTTGAACACTGAAGCTTTCTTT	CASSFKLNTEAFF	TRBV12-3/TRBV12-4	TRBJ1-1	few	.
TGTGCCAGCAGCTTATTGACTGAAGCTTTCTTT	CASSLLTEAFF	TRBV7-9	TRBJ1-1	many	.
TGCAGCGTTGAGGTGTGGGACAGGGGGCTATACAATGAGCAGTTCTTC	CSVEVWDRGLYNEQFF	TRBV29-1	TRBJ2-1	.	TRBD1
TGTGCCTTTGCGGGGGGCTCCTACAATGAGCAGTTCTTC	CAFAGGSYNEQFF	TRBV30	TRBJ2-1	few	TRBD2
TGTGCCAGCAGTAACGAACCGGGACTCAGCTCCTACGAGCAGTACTTC	CASSNEPGLSSYEQYF	TRBV27	TRBJ2-7	many	.
TGTGCCAGCTCACCGCAAAGATATGAAGCTTTCTTT	CASSPQRYEAFF	TRBV18	TRBJ1-1	many	.
TGTGCCAGCAGCCCGCGGACTAGCGGGGGACATTACGAGCAGTACTTC	CASSPRTSGGHYEQYF	TRBV9	TRBJ2-7	many	TRBD2
TGCGCCAGCAGCCAAGGGGCGACAGGGAAGAGTAAGCTTTTCTTT	CASSQGATGKSKLFF	TRBV1	TRBJ1-1	many	.
TGTGCCAGCAGCCAAGACCTCGGACACCTCGCGGAGCAGTACTTC	CASSQDLGHLAEQYF	TRBV14	TRBJ2-7	many	.
TGTGCCAGCAGTGGGACGGGACAGGGGACGAATACGCAGTATTTT	CASSGTGQGTNTQYF	TRBV12-3/TRBV12-4	TRBJ2-3	many	TRBD1
TGTGCCACCAGCAGCCCCAAAGGGGGCCGGGACGAGCAGTACTTC	CATSSPKGGRDEQYF	TRBV15	TRBJ2-7	many	TRBD1
TGCAGTGCTCCAGGTAAAACCTATGGCTACACCTTC	CSAPGKTYGYTF	TRBV20-1	TRBJ1-2	many	.
TGTGCCAGCAGCTTCAGGACAGGGGCCAAAAACATTCAGTACTTC	CASSFRTGAKNIQYF	TRBV5-6	TRBJ2-4	many	TRBD1
TGTGCCAGCAGTTACTCGACGGGTCGGACGTGGACTGAAGCTTTCTTT	CASSYSTGRTWTEAFF	TRBV6-2/TRBV6-3	TRBJ1-1	many	.
TGTGCCAGTAGTAGCGGTACAGCATACGAGCAGTACTTC	CASSSGTAYEQYF	TRBV19	TRBJ2-7	many	.
TGCGCCAGCAGTGTCGCGGGAGCAGATACGCAGTATTTT	CASSVAGADTQYF	TRBV5-1	TRBJ2-3	many	TRBD2
TGCAGTGCTAGAGGCGTGGGACAGGGGGCTGCCGAGCAGTACTTC	CSARGVGQGAAEQYF	TRBV20-1	TRBJ2-7	.	TRBD1
TGCGCCAGCAGCATTGGCGGACAGGGGAAAGAGACCCAGTACTTC	CASSIGGQGKETQYF	TRBV4-1	TRBJ2-5	many	TRBD1
TGTGCCAGCAGCGGGGACCAGTTTAATGAAAAACTGTTTTTT	CASSGDQFNEKLFF	TRBV19	TRBJ1-4	many	.
TGTGCCAGCAGCCGTCGGACGGGAACGGGTGAGACCCAGTACTTC	CASSRRTGTGETQYF	TRBV28	TRBJ2-5	.	.
TGTGCCAGCAGGCTGGGCGACTTCTCTGGGGCCAACGTCCTGACTTTC	CASRLGDFSGANVLTF	TRBV27	TRBJ2-6	few	.